These T cell receptor beta chains were read from a single sample in a study of blood T cell repertoires in COVID-19. Repertoires were generated with immunoSEQ multiplex PCR, while TCRdb's copy carries only in-frame clones and drops some. The sample shows about 230,000 clones, approximately 87% of them seen only once. The source material was peripheral blood. Source of these receptors: a woman in her seventies with active or convalescent COVID-19. Both conserved end residues are part of each CDR3. Fields, in order: D gene, V gene, clone size, J gene, CDR3 length, CDR3 protein, CDR3 DNA. D genes are given only for firm matches. Clone size is stated in some rows and not others, as once, few, many or a class when expanded.

D: TRBD1; V: TRBV6-5; size: .; J: TRBJ1-5; length: 14; CDR3: CASRYHRGHQPQHF; DNA: TGTGCCAGCAGGTACCACAGGGGGCATCAGCCCCAGCATTTT
D: TRBD2; V: TRBV5-6; size: .; J: TRBJ2-5; length: 15; CDR3: CASSPPGSGGETQYF; DNA: TGTGCCAGCAGCCCCCCCGGAAGCGGGGGGGAGACCCAGTACTTC
D: .; V: TRBV30; size: .; J: TRBJ1-5; length: 15; CDR3: CAWSVWGGINQPQHF; DNA: TGTGCCTGGAGTGTTTGGGGGGGGATAAATCAGCCCCAGCATTTT
D: .; V: TRBV30; size: .; J: TRBJ1-5; length: 13; CDR3: CAWSPRSNQPQHF; DNA: TGTGCCTGGAGTCCCCGTAGCAATCAGCCCCAGCATTTT
D: TRBD1; V: TRBV2; size: once; J: TRBJ1-1; length: 15; CDR3: CASSPRTGGNTEAFF; DNA: TGTGCCAGCAGTCCAAGGACAGGGGGCAACACTGAAGCTTTCTTT
D: .; V: TRBV5-1; size: .; J: TRBJ2-2; length: 15; CDR3: CASRRQPSNTGELFF; DNA: TGCGCCAGCAGAAGACAGCCTTCGAACACCGGGGAGCTGTTTTTT
D: TRBD2; V: TRBV28; size: .; J: TRBJ2-1; length: 17; CDR3: CASSLLGLAGVGNEQFF; DNA: TGTGCCAGCAGTTTATTGGGACTAGCGGGAGTGGGGAATGAGCAGTTCTTC
D: .; V: TRBV6-5; size: .; J: TRBJ1-1; length: 12; CDR3: CASSNGFTEAFF; DNA: TGTGCCAGCAGTAACGGGTTCACTGAAGCTTTCTTT
D: .; V: TRBV21-1; size: .; J: TRBJ2-3; length: 13; CDR3: CASSMGIADTQYF; DNA: TGTGCCAGCAGCATGGGTATAGCCGATACGCAGTATTTT
D: TRBD1; V: TRBV5-1; size: .; J: TRBJ2-1; length: 16; CDR3: CASSPLGQGSYNEQFF; DNA: TGCGCCAGCAGCCCCCTCGGACAGGGCTCCTACAATGAGCAGTTCTTC
D: TRBD2; V: TRBV29-1; size: .; J: TRBJ2-3; length: 12; CDR3: CSSGTSGETQYF; DNA: TGCAGCTCAGGGACTAGCGGGGAAACGCAGTATTTT
D: TRBD1; V: TRBV5-1; size: .; J: TRBJ2-1; length: 14; CDR3: CASSLGTGDNEQFF; DNA: TGCGCCAGCAGCTTAGGGACAGGGGACAATGAGCAGTTCTTC
D: TRBD1; V: TRBV13; size: .; J: TRBJ2-4; length: 16; CDR3: CASSYAPQGAGNIQYF; DNA: TGTGCCAGCAGCTATGCACCTCAGGGGGCTGGAAACATTCAGTACTTC
D: .; V: TRBV9; size: once; J: TRBJ2-1; length: 13; CDR3: CASSVDHGNEQFF; DNA: TGTGCCAGCAGCGTAGACCACGGTAATGAGCAGTTCTTC
D: TRBD1; V: TRBV13; size: once; J: TRBJ1-1; length: 13; CDR3: CASSFQGEGEAFF; DNA: TGTGCCAGCAGCTTTCAGGGGGAAGGGGAAGCTTTCTTT
D: .; V: TRBV15; size: .; J: TRBJ1-2; length: 13; CDR3: CATSRGGGSRCAF; DNA: TGTGCCACCAGCAGAGGTGGGGGGTCGCGTTGCGCCTTC
D: .; V: TRBV28; size: .; J: TRBJ1-5; length: 14; CDR3: CASSFSGSNQPQHF; DNA: TGTGCCAGCAGTTTTTCAGGGAGCAATCAGCCCCAGCATTTT
D: .; V: TRBV11-2; size: .; J: TRBJ1-2; length: 15; CDR3: CASSLPEGANYGYTF; DNA: TGTGCCAGCAGCTTACCCGAGGGAGCTAACTATGGCTACACCTTC
D: .; V: TRBV10-3; size: .; J: TRBJ2-5; length: 13; CDR3: CAISGRSQETQYF; DNA: TGTGCCATCAGTGGTCGGAGCCAAGAGACCCAGTACTTC
D: TRBD1; V: TRBV7-9; size: few; J: TRBJ1-2; length: 15; CDR3: CASSPPGTGDYGYTF; DNA: TGTGCCAGCAGCCCTCCCGGGACAGGGGACTATGGCTACACCTTC
D: .; V: TRBV6-1; size: .; J: TRBJ1-2; length: 14; CDR3: CASSEDRGGGGYTF; DNA: TGTGCCAGCAGTGAAGACCGGGGCGGGGGTGGCTACACCTTC
D: TRBD2; V: TRBV3-1/TRBV3-2; size: .; J: TRBJ2-3; length: 16; CDR3: CASSHPVRGSADTQYF; DNA: TGTGCCAGCAGCCACCCGGTGCGCGGGAGTGCAGATACGCAGTATTTT
D: .; V: TRBV6-6; size: .; J: TRBJ1-3; length: 15; CDR3: CASSRGETSGNTIYF; DNA: TGTGCCAGCAGCCGGGGGGAGACCTCTGGAAACACCATATATTTT
D: TRBD1; V: TRBV5-5; size: .; J: TRBJ1-4; length: 15; CDR3: CASSVTGVLREKLFF; DNA: TGTGCCAGCAGCGTTACAGGGGTCTTACGAGAAAAACTGTTTTTT
D: TRBD2; V: TRBV5-4; size: .; J: TRBJ2-3; length: 17; CDR3: CASSLGGLLGGVNTQYF; DNA: TGTGCCAGCAGCCTGGGAGGGCTATTGGGCGGGGTAAATACGCAGTATTTT
D: TRBD2; V: TRBV2; size: once; J: TRBJ2-7; length: 14; CDR3: CASSPSGRNYEQYF; DNA: TGTGCCAGCAGTCCTAGCGGGAGGAACTACGAGCAGTACTTC